These T cell receptor beta chains were read from a single sample in a study of chemoradiotherapy in HPV16-positive cancers. TCRdb's copy holds only in-frame clones and misses some; the assay was immunoSEQ multiplex PCR. This table has a few thousand clones, approximately 83% appearing once. The sequencing used tumor tissue, collected from a patient who underwent chemoradiotherapy. These receptors came from a human donor with HPV-associated anogenital cancer. Both conserved end residues are part of each CDR3.

TRBV5-4,TRBJ1-3,CASSSPGRNTIYF
TRBV28,TRBJ1-6,CASSLRQGNSPLHF
TRBV9,TRBJ2-5,CASSVAGTGGETQYF
TRBV5-1,TRBJ2-5,CASSTPLQVETQYF
TRBV7-9,TRBJ2-2,CASSFGQGLGGELFF
TRBV6-5,TRBJ1-2,CASSFQRSYGYTF
TRBV2,TRBJ1-1,CASRSGFGTEAFF
TRBV2,TRBJ2-7,CASSPGRGYNEQYF
TRBV2,TRBJ1-1,CASSSQGRRTEAFF
TRBV27,TRBJ2-7,CASSFAAANWEQYF
TRBV2,TRBJ1-2,CASSELSGRGISGYTF
TRBV9,TRBJ2-7,CASSVEGTYEQYF
TRBV28,TRBJ2-5,CASSTWRGQETQYF
TRBV11-2,TRBJ2-2,CASSPQPRQGSTGELFF
TRBV19,TRBJ2-7,CASSEGVTTYEQYF
TRBV5-4,TRBJ1-3,CASSSSYSSGISTIYF
TRBV7-9,.,CASSLAGSYEQYF
TRBV7-2,TRBJ2-1,CASSNYRGPYNEQFF
TRBV7-9,TRBJ2-1,CASSLVGNEQFF
TRBV5-4,TRBJ1-6,CASSLARQGSPLHF